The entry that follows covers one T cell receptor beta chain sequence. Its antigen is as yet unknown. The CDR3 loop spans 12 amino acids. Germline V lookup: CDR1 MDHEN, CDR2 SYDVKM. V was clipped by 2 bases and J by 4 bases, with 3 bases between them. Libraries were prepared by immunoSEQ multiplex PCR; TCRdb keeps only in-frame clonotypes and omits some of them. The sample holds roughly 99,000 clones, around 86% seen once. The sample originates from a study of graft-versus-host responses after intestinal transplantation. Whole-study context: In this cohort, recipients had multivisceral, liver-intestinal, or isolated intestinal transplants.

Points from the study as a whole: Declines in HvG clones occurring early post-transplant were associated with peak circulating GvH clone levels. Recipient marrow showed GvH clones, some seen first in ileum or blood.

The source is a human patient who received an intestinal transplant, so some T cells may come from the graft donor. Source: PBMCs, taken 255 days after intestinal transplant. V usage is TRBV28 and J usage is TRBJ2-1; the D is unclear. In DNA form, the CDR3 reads TGTGCCAGCAGTTTAGTTTACAATGAGCAGTTCTTC. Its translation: CASSLVYNEQFF.